This TCR beta chain was retrieved from a study of PD-1 blockade in classical Hodgkin lymphoma (dated by TCRdb to 2020 to 2022). With respect to the entire study: Nivolumab dosing was 3 mg/kg intravenously every 2 weeks, continuing until either disease progression or unacceptable toxicity. The study used CyTOF and TCR beta sequencing to define a peripheral blood immune signature of response to PD-1 blockade in classical Hodgkin lymphoma. General findings and caveats noted by the study authors: The study was limited to a single clinical trial cohort, and causes of repertoire differences, possibly disease activity or prior therapy, remained undefined. Lower diversity was seen in patients whose nivolumab began less than 1 year after ASCT, and these patients were left out of later analyses so that immune reconstitution would not confound the results. Among trial patients, those achieving complete response had baseline diversity similar to that of newly diagnosed patients, while diversity was significantly lower in partial responders and progressors. A significant rise by C4D1 was seen in CD4+ but not CD8+ TCR diversity (p=0.0027 vs p=0.16), with the rise being most apparent in complete responders (p=0.02). Baseline TCR diversity was reported to be lower in newly diagnosed patients than in healthy donors, and even lower in relapsed/refractory patients.

Taken from cysteine to phenylalanine, the CDR3 has 13 residues. The CDR3 DNA has 39 bases and is translated from base 1. CDR1 LNHNV and CDR2 YYDKDF were looked up in the germline V gene (reference sequence). From V the trimming removes 5 bases and from J it removes 5 bases, while the gene matches leave 5 bases of the junction unaccounted for. Comments on this clone: It has no known antigen specificity. No base quality information exists; no much larger clone differs at one position.

Genomic DNA was isolated using the Qiagen DNeasy kit from unsorted PBMCs as well as from negatively selected CD4+ and CD8+ fractions. Using primers that anneal to V and J segments, immunoSEQ multiplex PCR amplified the TCR beta CDR3 regions. A synthetic immune receptor repertoire was used to minimize amplification bias, and any residual bias was removed computationally once sequencing was done. For the original study's pipeline: Custom Python scripts were used to quantify repertoire diversity as the Shannon entropy index. Unsorted, CD4+ and CD8+ repertoires were analyzed separately, except in combined analyses where CD4+ and CD8+ sequences were merged in silico. A clone was considered expanded if an increase in frequency of at least 2-fold after treatment relative to C1D1 was found, and a pseudocount of 0.5 was applied to clones undetected at baseline. Singleton clones were defined as clones with 0 or 1 copy at C1D1, and non-singleton clones were defined as clones with 2 or more copies. Clones expanded in unsorted samples were assigned a CD4+, CD8+ or unknown annotation through matching of protein sequences in sorted samples from the same patient. Wilcoxon tests on paired samples were used to test diversity changes from C1D1 to C4D1. TCRdb provides this immuneACCESS table in a form limited to in-frame rearrangements. Some clones are lacking; in checked studies, under half of them reflect an unresolved V gene, and why the rest are absent is not known. V, J and clone size derive from that table, while D and trimming were established from the DNA sequence. In all, the sample holds around 65,000 clones, and over 75% of those were seen once. Approximately 16% of the sample is taken by the ten largest.

This specimen's time point label, per the study, means: cycle 1 day 1 (C1D1), immediately before nivolumab initiation. All trial patients had relapsed after autologous stem cell transplantation, with cohorts A, B and C differing in prior brentuximab vedotin exposure. The trial cohort was composed of approximately 56 patients with relapsed/refractory classical Hodgkin lymphoma, for whom complete response, partial response or progressive disease was recorded as best overall response. Trial patients were treated with single-agent nivolumab in the multi-cohort phase II CheckMate 205 trial. An independent review committee assessed best overall response by applying the 2007 International Working Group response criteria. Trial PBMCs were collected just before the start of nivolumab (C1D1) and during therapy at cycle 2 day 1 and cycle 4 day 1. Peripheral blood was collected in 8 mL Vacutainer Cell Preparation Tubes, from which PBMCs were isolated by centrifugation and then cryopreserved.

The sequence joins TRBV15 to TRBJ1-2, with 7 middle bases fitting TRBD1. The TCR was taken from a human donor with classical Hodgkin lymphoma. Sample: peripheral blood mononuclear cells (PBMCs), taken at baseline. The DNA sequence is given as TGTGCCACCAGCCCAGGGGGAGTTTATGGCTACACCTTC. Its product reads: CATSPGGVYGYTF.